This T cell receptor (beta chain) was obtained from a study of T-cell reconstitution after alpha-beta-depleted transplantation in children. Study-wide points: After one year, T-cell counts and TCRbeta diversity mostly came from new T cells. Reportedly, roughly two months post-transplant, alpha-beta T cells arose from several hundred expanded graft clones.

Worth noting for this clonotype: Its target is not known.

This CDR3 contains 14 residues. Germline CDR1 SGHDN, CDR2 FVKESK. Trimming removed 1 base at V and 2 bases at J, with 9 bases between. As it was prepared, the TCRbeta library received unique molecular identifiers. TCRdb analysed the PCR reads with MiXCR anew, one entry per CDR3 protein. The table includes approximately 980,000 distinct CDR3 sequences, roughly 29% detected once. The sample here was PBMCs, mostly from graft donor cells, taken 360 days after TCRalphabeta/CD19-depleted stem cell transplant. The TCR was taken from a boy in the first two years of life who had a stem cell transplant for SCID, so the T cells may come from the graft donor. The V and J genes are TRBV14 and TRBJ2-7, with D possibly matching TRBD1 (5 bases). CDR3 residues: CASSQAGFPYEQYF. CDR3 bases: TGTGCCAGCAGCCAAGCAGGGTTCCCCTACGAGCAGTACTTC.